This entry lists 3 T cell receptor beta chains sequenced from one sample in a study of OX40 agonist ivuxolimab in advanced cancers. Libraries were made using the immunoSEQ multiplex PCR assay. Drawn from immuneACCESS, this table holds only the in-frame rearrangements with V and J called that TCRdb kept. Clones are partly lost; checked studies trace under half to an unresolved V gene and leave the rest unexplained. Here the sample has some 19,000 clones; roughly 70% occur a single time. Roughly a third of the sample rests with the top ten. Sequences were derived from CD4+ or CD8+ T cells sorted from blood, sampled in a trial of the OX40 agonist ivuxolimab. All receptors come from an adult with an advanced solid tumor such as melanoma, head and neck, liver or kidney cancer.

The chain is built from TRBV7-8 and TRBJ2-3; 14 nucleotides line up with TRBD2. The ends lost 5 bases at V and 6 bases at J; junction bases unmatched: 4. In germline, CDR1 is SGHVS, CDR2 FQNEAQ. This CDR3 comprises 15 residues. The CDR3 loop is CASSPGLAGGDTQYF. Here the CDR3 DNA reads TGTGCCAGCAGCCCCGGACTAGCGGGAGGTGATACGCAGTATTTT.

A few counts support this clone. The chain combines TRBV4-1 with TRBJ2-1, with D uncertain. This CDR3 has 16 residues. The V end was cut by 1 base, the J end by 7 bases, with 17 bases between. Germline V gene lookup returns CDR1 MGHRA and CDR2 YSYEKL. CDR3 bases: TGCGCCAGCAGCCAAGCGCGGAGCCCTCCGGTGAATGAGCAGTTCTTC. Its protein is CASSQARSPPVNEQFF.

This sequence joins TRBV29-1 and TRBJ1-3, with D hard to call. CDR3 length: 12 residues. The V end was cut by 6 bases, the J end by 5 bases, with 11 bases between. CDR1 is SQVTM, CDR2 ANQGSEA, per germline. The CDR3 region is CSVETQRNTIYF. DNA for the CDR3: TGCAGCGTAGAGACACAGAGAAACACCATATATTTT.